This T cell receptor (beta chain) was sequenced during a study of blood T cell repertoires in COVID-19. About the research overall: Specimens from acute and convalescent COVID-19 originated in the United States, Italy and Spain. From T cells, B-cell-depleted T cells, or PBMCs came the material, which was cDNA or gDNA.

Authors' analysis steps: Amplification of reference gene primers was used by the study to estimate nucleated cell counts. Profiled with immunoSEQ multiplex PCR; TCRdb holds only in-frame clones, not every one. That table is the source of V, J and clone size, and D and trimming were worked out from the DNA. The data hold about 140,000 clones, with about 87% observed a single time. Germline assignment: CDR1 MNHEY and CDR2 SVGAGI. V was cut by 9 bases and J by 3 bases, with 14 bases left in between. The CDR3 has 13 amino acids. Sequenced material: peripheral blood. The source is a human donor in a cohort sampled during active COVID-19. The J gene is TRBJ1-1, the V gene TRBV6-5; D may be TRBD1 (6 bases). This chain's CDR3 is CASQGFGYTEAFF. CDR3 in DNA: TGTGCCAGTCAGGGGTTCGGGTACACTGAAGCTTTCTTT.